These T cell receptor beta chains were read from a single sample in a study of siplizumab effects on memory and regulatory T cells. Sequenced by immunoSEQ multiplex PCR; TCRdb stores in-frame clones only, minus some. The sample has about 100,000 clones, roughly 92% seen once. Material for sequencing was Tregs sorted from blood. These TCRs come from a human donor in good health. Both conserved end residues are part of each CDR3. D genes are given only for firm matches. Size tells how often a clone was seen (once, few, many) or the class of an expanded clone, and some rows leave it out.

d_gene: TRBD1; v_gene: TRBV5-1; abundance: -; j_gene: TRBJ1-1; CDR3aa: CASSSKLGTGGLRDTEAFF; CDR3nt: TGCGCCAGCAGCTCTAAGTTGGGGACAGGGGGTCTCCGGGACACTGAAGCTTTCTTT
d_gene: TRBD1; v_gene: TRBV5-1; abundance: -; j_gene: TRBJ1-2; CDR3aa: CASSSGQGPGGYTF; CDR3nt: TGCGCCAGCAGCTCGGGACAGGGACCGGGGGGCTACACCTTC
d_gene: -; v_gene: TRBV29-1; abundance: -; j_gene: TRBJ2-2; CDR3aa: CSVWLGDTGELFF; CDR3nt: TGCAGCGTCTGGTTGGGGGATACCGGGGAGCTGTTTTTT
d_gene: -; v_gene: TRBV5-1; abundance: -; j_gene: TRBJ2-5; CDR3aa: CASSLGAGIGETQYF; CDR3nt: TGCGCCAGCAGCTTGGGAGCAGGGATTGGGGAGACCCAGTACTTC
d_gene: -; v_gene: TRBV5-1; abundance: -; j_gene: TRBJ1-2; CDR3aa: CASSLAGVGYGYTF; CDR3nt: TGCGCCAGCAGCTTGGCTGGGGTGGGGTATGGCTACACCTTC
d_gene: -; v_gene: TRBV4-1; abundance: -; j_gene: TRBJ2-1; CDR3aa: CASSQKGGGEQFF; CDR3nt: TGCGCCAGCAGCCAGAAGGGGGGGGGTGAGCAGTTCTTC
d_gene: -; v_gene: TRBV6-6; abundance: -; j_gene: TRBJ1-1; CDR3aa: CASTQGGENTEAFF; CDR3nt: TGTGCCAGCACCCAGGGAGGGGAAAACACTGAAGCTTTCTTT
d_gene: -; v_gene: TRBV19; abundance: few; j_gene: TRBJ1-5; CDR3aa: CASSDSWGVGNQPQHF; CDR3nt: TGTGCCAGTAGTGACTCATGGGGTGTTGGCAATCAGCCCCAGCATTTT
d_gene: -; v_gene: TRBV18; abundance: once; j_gene: TRBJ2-3; CDR3aa: CASSPYQSRGRTDTQYF; CDR3nt: TGTGCCAGCTCACCATATCAGTCGCGGGGTCGCACAGATACGCAGTATTTT
d_gene: -; v_gene: TRBV6-1; abundance: once; j_gene: TRBJ2-3; CDR3aa: CASSEALAKGTDTQYF; CDR3nt: TGTGCCAGCAGTGAAGCTCTAGCTAAAGGCACAGATACGCAGTATTTT
d_gene: -; v_gene: TRBV19; abundance: -; j_gene: TRBJ2-7; CDR3aa: CASSPLRGTGIYEQYF; CDR3nt: TGTGCCAGTAGTCCCCTTAGGGGAACCGGGATTTACGAGCAGTACTTC
d_gene: TRBD2; v_gene: TRBV15; abundance: once; j_gene: TRBJ2-7; CDR3aa: CATSRDTLAGAQQYF; CDR3nt: TGTGCCACCAGCAGAGATACCCTAGCGGGGGCGCAGCAGTACTTC
d_gene: TRBD1; v_gene: TRBV19; abundance: -; j_gene: TRBJ2-3; CDR3aa: CASSRQGRTDTQYF; CDR3nt: TGTGCCAGTAGCAGACAGGGTAGGACAGATACGCAGTATTTT
d_gene: -; v_gene: TRBV11-2; abundance: -; j_gene: TRBJ2-7; CDR3aa: CASSQTGSSYEQYF; CDR3nt: TGTGCCAGCAGCCAGACCGGGAGCTCCTACGAGCAGTACTTC
d_gene: TRBD1; v_gene: TRBV5-1; abundance: -; j_gene: TRBJ2-1; CDR3aa: CATSLLGTGDNEQFF; CDR3nt: TGCGCCACCTCCCTCCTCGGGACAGGGGACAATGAGCAGTTCTTC
d_gene: -; v_gene: TRBV5-5; abundance: -; j_gene: TRBJ2-5; CDR3aa: CASSTSAETQYF; CDR3nt: TGTGCCAGCAGCACATCAGCCGAGACCCAGTACTTC
d_gene: -; v_gene: TRBV18; abundance: -; j_gene: TRBJ1-3; CDR3aa: CASSPTFGNTIYF; CDR3nt: TGTGCCAGCTCACCGACTTTTGGAAACACCATATATTTT
d_gene: -; v_gene: TRBV30; abundance: -; j_gene: TRBJ1-1; CDR3aa: CAWSGQWDTEAFF; CDR3nt: TGTGCCTGGAGTGGACAGTGGGACACTGAAGCTTTCTTT
d_gene: -; v_gene: TRBV7-9; abundance: -; j_gene: TRBJ2-7; CDR3aa: CASSIDGAGEQYF; CDR3nt: TGTGCCAGCAGCATCGATGGGGCGGGGGAGCAGTACTTC
d_gene: -; v_gene: TRBV21-1; abundance: -; j_gene: TRBJ2-7; CDR3aa: CASMPSWRAYEQYF; CDR3nt: TGTGCCAGCATGCCCTCCTGGAGAGCCTACGAGCAGTACTTC
d_gene: -; v_gene: TRBV4-1; abundance: -; j_gene: TRBJ2-1; CDR3aa: CASSQESVWSGYNEQFF; CDR3nt: TGCGCCAGCAGCCAAGAGTCGGTATGGTCTGGCTACAATGAGCAGTTCTTC
d_gene: TRBD1; v_gene: TRBV5-1; abundance: -; j_gene: TRBJ2-1; CDR3aa: CASRAQGAIYNEQFF; CDR3nt: TGCGCCAGCAGGGCACAGGGGGCTATCTACAATGAGCAGTTCTTC
d_gene: -; v_gene: TRBV5-7; abundance: -; j_gene: TRBJ1-5; CDR3aa: CASSLPQGSNQPQHF; CDR3nt: TGTGCCAGCAGCTTGCCCCAGGGCTCAAATCAGCCCCAGCATTTT
d_gene: -; v_gene: TRBV19; abundance: -; j_gene: TRBJ1-2; CDR3aa: CASSFRDYHGYTF; CDR3nt: TGTGCCAGTAGTTTCCGGGACTACCATGGCTACACCTTC
d_gene: -; v_gene: TRBV2; abundance: -; j_gene: TRBJ2-1; CDR3aa: CASSGSLAVEQFF; CDR3nt: TGTGCCAGCAGTGGGTCATTGGCCGTTGAGCAGTTCTTC
d_gene: -; v_gene: TRBV4-2; abundance: few; j_gene: TRBJ1-1; CDR3aa: CASSQVGGRTEAFF; CDR3nt: TGTGCCAGCAGCCAAGTGGGGGGACGGACTGAAGCTTTCTTT
d_gene: TRBD2; v_gene: TRBV11-2; abundance: -; j_gene: TRBJ2-7; CDR3aa: CASSFPTSGGMEQYF; CDR3nt: TGTGCCAGCAGCTTCCCGACTAGCGGGGGGATGGAGCAGTACTTC
d_gene: -; v_gene: TRBV5-1; abundance: -; j_gene: TRBJ1-3; CDR3aa: CASSHRAMGNTIYF; CDR3nt: TGCGCCAGCAGCCATCGGGCCATGGGAAACACCATATATTTT
d_gene: TRBD1; v_gene: TRBV11-2; abundance: -; j_gene: TRBJ2-7; CDR3aa: CASSLRDRYEQYF; CDR3nt: TGTGCCAGCAGCTTAAGGGACAGGTACGAGCAGTACTTC
d_gene: -; v_gene: TRBV5-1; abundance: -; j_gene: TRBJ1-1; CDR3aa: CASSLGQRSTEAFF; CDR3nt: TGCGCCAGCAGCTTGGGTCAGAGGAGCACTGAAGCTTTCTTT
d_gene: -; v_gene: TRBV30; abundance: once; j_gene: TRBJ1-3; CDR3aa: CAWSGTGNSGNTIYF; CDR3nt: TGTGCCTGGAGCGGGACCGGGAATTCTGGAAACACCATATATTTT
d_gene: TRBD2; v_gene: TRBV4-1; abundance: -; j_gene: TRBJ2-7; CDR3aa: CASSQVLGLALNSYEQYF; CDR3nt: TGCGCCAGCAGCCAAGTATTGGGACTAGCACTGAACTCCTACGAGCAGTACTTC
d_gene: -; v_gene: TRBV6-6; abundance: -; j_gene: TRBJ2-7; CDR3aa: CASSYSNLRDEQYF; CDR3nt: TGTGCCAGCAGTTACTCGAATCTGAGAGACGAGCAGTACTTC
d_gene: TRBD1; v_gene: TRBV5-1; abundance: -; j_gene: TRBJ2-7; CDR3aa: CASSLTGDEQYF; CDR3nt: TGCGCCAGCAGCTTGACAGGGGACGAGCAGTACTTC
d_gene: -; v_gene: TRBV15; abundance: -; j_gene: TRBJ1-1; CDR3aa: CATSRDLGRENTEAFF; CDR3nt: TGTGCCACCAGCAGAGATTTGGGCAGGGAAAACACTGAAGCTTTCTTT
d_gene: TRBD1; v_gene: TRBV29-1; abundance: -; j_gene: TRBJ2-3; CDR3aa: CSVERAGGIDTQYF; CDR3nt: TGCAGCGTTGAAAGGGCAGGGGGTATAGATACGCAGTATTTT
d_gene: -; v_gene: TRBV5-4; abundance: -; j_gene: TRBJ2-7; CDR3aa: CASSFGGGLGEQYF; CDR3nt: TGTGCCAGCAGCTTTGGAGGCGGGTTAGGCGAGCAGTACTTC
d_gene: -; v_gene: TRBV6-1; abundance: -; j_gene: TRBJ1-1; CDR3aa: CASSERVGTEAFF; CDR3nt: TGTGCCAGCAGTGAAAGGGTTGGTACTGAAGCTTTCTTT
d_gene: -; v_gene: TRBV7-2; abundance: -; j_gene: TRBJ1-1; CDR3aa: CASSLSPLTDTEAFF; CDR3nt: TGTGCCAGCAGCCTGTCACCCCTGACGGACACTGAAGCTTTCTTT
d_gene: -; v_gene: TRBV19; abundance: once; j_gene: TRBJ1-5; CDR3aa: CASSIQALGGNQPQHF; CDR3nt: TGTGCCAGTAGTATTCAGGCCCTTGGGGGCAATCAGCCCCAGCATTTT
d_gene: -; v_gene: TRBV6-6; abundance: -; j_gene: TRBJ2-2; CDR3aa: CASSASYTGELFF; CDR3nt: TGTGCCAGCAGTGCCTCTTACACCGGGGAGCTGTTTTTT
d_gene: -; v_gene: TRBV19; abundance: -; j_gene: TRBJ2-1; CDR3aa: CASNGLSYNEQFF; CDR3nt: TGTGCCAGTAATGGCCTATCCTACAATGAGCAGTTCTTC
d_gene: -; v_gene: TRBV6-1; abundance: -; j_gene: TRBJ2-1; CDR3aa: CASSTGPQQEQFF; CDR3nt: TGTGCCAGCTCAACCGGGCCCCAGCAAGAGCAGTTCTTC
d_gene: -; v_gene: TRBV7-9; abundance: -; j_gene: TRBJ2-3; CDR3aa: CASSLAGTSQGQYF; CDR3nt: TGTGCCAGCAGCTTAGCGGGGACTTCCCAAGGGCAGTATTTT
d_gene: TRBD1; v_gene: TRBV4-1; abundance: -; j_gene: TRBJ1-4; CDR3aa: CASSQRGDRGNEKLFF; CDR3nt: TGCGCCAGCAGCCAGAGGGGAGACAGGGGTAATGAAAAACTGTTTTTT
d_gene: TRBD1; v_gene: TRBV10-3; abundance: -; j_gene: TRBJ2-1; CDR3aa: CAIRGQGAFNEQFF; CDR3nt: TGTGCCATCAGGGGACAGGGGGCTTTCAATGAGCAGTTCTTC
d_gene: TRBD2; v_gene: TRBV14; abundance: -; j_gene: TRBJ2-1; CDR3aa: CASSQAPSGRLYEQFF; CDR3nt: TGTGCCAGCAGCCAAGCCCCTAGCGGGAGATTATATGAGCAGTTCTTC
d_gene: -; v_gene: TRBV6-1; abundance: -; j_gene: TRBJ1-2; CDR3aa: CASTGVGGYTF; CDR3nt: TGTGCCAGCACGGGGGTTGGTGGCTACACCTTC
d_gene: -; v_gene: TRBV4-3; abundance: -; j_gene: TRBJ2-7; CDR3aa: CASSGKTRGFYEQYF; CDR3nt: TGCGCCAGCAGCGGTAAGACGAGAGGTTTCTACGAGCAGTACTTC
d_gene: TRBD1; v_gene: TRBV11-3; abundance: -; j_gene: TRBJ2-7; CDR3aa: CASSSGTGGFEQYF; CDR3nt: TGTGCCAGCAGCTCCGGGACAGGGGGCTTCGAGCAGTACTTC
d_gene: TRBD2; v_gene: TRBV5-1; abundance: -; j_gene: TRBJ2-1; CDR3aa: CASSSLAGGPNEQFF; CDR3nt: TGCGCCAGCAGCTCCCTAGCGGGGGGGCCCAATGAGCAGTTCTTC
d_gene: -; v_gene: TRBV6-6; abundance: -; j_gene: TRBJ2-7; CDR3aa: CASSYSVQAYEQYF; CDR3nt: TGTGCCAGCAGTTACTCCGTTCAGGCCTACGAGCAGTACTTC
d_gene: TRBD1; v_gene: TRBV7-2; abundance: -; j_gene: TRBJ1-2; CDR3aa: CASSLVSGGSYGYTF; CDR3nt: TGTGCCAGCAGCTTAGTGTCAGGGGGAAGCTATGGCTACACCTTC
d_gene: TRBD1; v_gene: TRBV9; abundance: -; j_gene: TRBJ1-1; CDR3aa: CASSVDNQGGTEAFF; CDR3nt: TGTGCCAGCAGCGTAGACAACCAGGGGGGGACTGAAGCTTTCTTT
d_gene: -; v_gene: TRBV9; abundance: -; j_gene: TRBJ1-4; CDR3aa: CASSRGGWGAGEKLFF; CDR3nt: TGTGCCAGCAGCCGTGGAGGTTGGGGGGCAGGTGAAAAACTGTTTTTT